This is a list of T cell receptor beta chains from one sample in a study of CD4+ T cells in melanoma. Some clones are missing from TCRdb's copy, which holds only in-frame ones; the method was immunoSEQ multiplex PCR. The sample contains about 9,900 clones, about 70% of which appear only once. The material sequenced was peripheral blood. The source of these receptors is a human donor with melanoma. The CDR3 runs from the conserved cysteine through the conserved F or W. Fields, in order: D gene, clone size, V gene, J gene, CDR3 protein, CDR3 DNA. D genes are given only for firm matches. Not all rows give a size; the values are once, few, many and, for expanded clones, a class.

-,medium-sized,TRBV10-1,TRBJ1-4,CASSDGAGFEKLFF,TGCGCCAGCAGTGATGGAGCGGGTTTTGAAAAACTGTTTTTT
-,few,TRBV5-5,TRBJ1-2,CASSLQTTDLYGYTF,TGTGCCAGCAGCTTGCAAACCACAGACCTCTATGGCTACACCTTC
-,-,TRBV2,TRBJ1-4,CASRAGTYPGANEKLFF,TGTGCCAGCAGGGCCGGGACGTATCCCGGAGCTAATGAAAAACTGTTTTTT
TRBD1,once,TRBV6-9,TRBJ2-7,CASSYGTGKYEQYF,TGTGCCAGCAGTTACGGGACAGGAAAGTACGAGCAGTACTTC
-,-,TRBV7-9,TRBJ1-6,CASSSPGEGPLHF,TGTGCCAGCAGCTCCCCTGGTGAGGGACCCCTCCACTTT
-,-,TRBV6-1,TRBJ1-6,CASSTGYDSPLHF,TGTGCCAGCAGCACAGGGTACGACTCACCCCTCCACTTT
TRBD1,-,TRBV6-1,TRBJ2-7,CASSEGTGESYEQYF,TGTGCCAGCAGTGAGGGGACAGGGGAATCTTACGAGCAGTACTTC
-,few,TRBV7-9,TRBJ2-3,CASSPRLSTDTQYF,TGTGCCAGCAGCCCACGGCTCTCCACAGATACGCAGTATTTT
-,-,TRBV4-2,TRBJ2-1,CASSQDLARGNEQFF,TGTGCCAGCAGCCAAGATCTAGCGCGGGGCAATGAGCAGTTCTTC
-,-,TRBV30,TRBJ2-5,CACPHNGLSTETQYF,TGTGCCTGCCCTCACAACGGACTATCGACAGAGACCCAGTACTTC
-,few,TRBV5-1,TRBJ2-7,CASSLAGGHYEQYF,TGCGCCAGCAGCTTGGCCGGGGGACACTACGAGCAGTACTTC
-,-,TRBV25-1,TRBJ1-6,CASRQQGDNSPLHF,TGTGCCAGCAGGCAACAGGGTGATAATTCACCCCTCCACTTT
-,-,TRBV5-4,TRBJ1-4,CASSLGRGYEKLFF,TGTGCCAGCAGCTTGGGCCGAGGGTATGAAAAACTGTTTTTT
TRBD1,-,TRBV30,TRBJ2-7,CAWSVQDRDYEQYF,TGTGCCTGGAGTGTACAGGACAGGGACTACGAGCAGTACTTC
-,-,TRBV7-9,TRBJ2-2,CASSSLNYRGGGELFF,TGTGCCAGCAGCTCCCTCAACTACAGGGGAGGCGGGGAGCTGTTTTTT
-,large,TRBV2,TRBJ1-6,CASRLQGSYNSPLHF,TGTGCCAGCAGACTCCAGGGTTCCTATAATTCACCCCTCCACTTT
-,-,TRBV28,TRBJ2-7,CASSSPRDDYEQYF,TGTGCCAGCAGTTCCCCCCGGGACGACTACGAGCAGTACTTC
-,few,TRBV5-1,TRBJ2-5,CASSYLGQKETQYF,TGCGCCAGCAGCTACTTAGGACAGAAAGAGACCCAGTACTTC
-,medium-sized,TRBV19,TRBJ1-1,CASRISGLRTEAFF,TGTGCCAGTAGGATTTCAGGATTGCGGACTGAAGCTTTCTTT
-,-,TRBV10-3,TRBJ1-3,CAISESWRSSGNTIYF,TGTGCCATCAGTGAGTCATGGCGCAGCTCTGGAAACACCATATATTTT
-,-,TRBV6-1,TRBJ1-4,CASSEGRGREKLFF,TGTGCCAGCAGTGAAGGCAGGGGCAGGGAAAAACTGTTTTTT
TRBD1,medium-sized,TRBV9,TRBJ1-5,CASSAQGNVHQPQHF,TGTGCCAGCAGCGCACAGGGGAATGTACATCAGCCCCAGCATTTT
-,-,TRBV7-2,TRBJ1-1,CASSLGGGWTEAFF,TGTGCCAGCAGCTTAGGCGGGGGCTGGACTGAAGCTTTCTTT
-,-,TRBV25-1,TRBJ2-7,CASSEYYAERLNEQYF,TGTGCCAGCAGTGAATATTACGCAGAACGCCTGAACGAGCAGTACTTC
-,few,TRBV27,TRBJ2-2,CASSFSNTGELFF,TGTGCCAGCAGTTTCTCGAACACCGGGGAGCTGTTTTTT
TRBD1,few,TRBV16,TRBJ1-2,CASSQWTGTEDYGYTF,TGTGCCAGCAGCCAATGGACCGGGACAGAAGACTATGGCTACACCTTC
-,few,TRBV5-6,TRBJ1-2,CASSILDSNYGYTF,TGTGCCAGCAGCATACTGGATTCTAACTATGGCTACACCTTC
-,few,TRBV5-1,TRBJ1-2,CASSLGQVSDGYTF,TGCGCCAGCAGTCTGGGGCAAGTAAGCGATGGCTACACCTTC
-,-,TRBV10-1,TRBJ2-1,CASSASNGANGNEQFF,TGCGCCAGCAGTGCCAGTAACGGGGCCAATGGGAATGAGCAGTTCTTC